This is a list of T cell receptor beta chains from one sample in a study of long-term antiretroviral therapy in people with HIV. Method: immunoSEQ multiplex PCR; TCRdb's copy keeps in-frame clones and lacks some. The sample shows 20,000 to 30,000 clones, roughly 94% of them seen only once. Here the sequenced sample was unsorted PBMCs, taken around 5.2 years after starting antiretroviral therapy. The receptors were sampled from a woman aged 45 to 65 with HIV. Both conserved end residues are part of each CDR3. The D gene is left open where the match is weak.

CDR3	V	J	D
CASSSGRRANVNEKLFF	TRBV5-6	TRBJ1-4	.
CASSSHLAVQETQYF	TRBV7-9	TRBJ2-5	TRBD2
CASSARDRGTVTEAFF	TRBV5-6	TRBJ1-1	TRBD1
CAWSVGSSSYEQFF	TRBV30	TRBJ2-1	.
CASSLAWGLAYEQYF	TRBV5-1	TRBJ2-7	.
CASSTGTGARANYGYTF	TRBV19	TRBJ1-2	TRBD1
CASSIGGNTEAFF	TRBV19	TRBJ1-1	.
CASSYTGLLEQFF	TRBV7-2	TRBJ2-1	.
CASSVGGSQPQHF	TRBV9	TRBJ1-5	.
CASSQQGALNTEAFF	TRBV14	TRBJ1-1	TRBD1
CASSRVETQYF	TRBV2	TRBJ2-5	.
CASSPGLAAQETQYF	TRBV7-8	TRBJ2-5	TRBD2
CASSIPWGGRTGELFF	TRBV7-9	TRBJ2-2	.
CASSAGQWTNEQYF	TRBV7-2	TRBJ2-7	.
CASSPLAGGAGEQFF	TRBV6-5	TRBJ2-1	TRBD2
CASSPPGQRGGAFF	TRBV4-2	TRBJ1-1	.
CASSFGDEQYF	TRBV27	TRBJ2-7	.
CASSQFFAKETQYF	TRBV14	TRBJ2-5	.
CASRGNSYEQYF	TRBV25-1	TRBJ2-7	.
CASSYDSNNEQFF	TRBV5-1	TRBJ2-1	.
CASSVIDRPTVAEPSTDTQYF	TRBV10-1	TRBJ2-3	.
CASSLTPFYNEQFF	TRBV23-1	TRBJ2-1	.
CASQQEGGPYEQYF	TRBV2	TRBJ2-7	.
CASSFLRGNTGELFF	TRBV14	TRBJ2-2	.
CATKRGGRAEAFF	TRBV19	TRBJ1-1	.
CASSRGGQGPGELFF	TRBV4-1	TRBJ2-2	TRBD1
CASSITQTMNTEAFF	TRBV19	TRBJ1-1	.
CASSGGGWYEQYF	TRBV7-2	TRBJ2-7	.
CASSFVRRATGDGYTF	TRBV5-5	TRBJ1-2	TRBD1
CATKRTSTQQETQYF	TRBV6-5	TRBJ2-5	TRBD2
CSAKGAGIQRNTEAFF	TRBV29-1	TRBJ1-1	.
CASRPGGTDQPQHF	TRBV28	TRBJ1-5	.
CASSQGLAGVGNEQFF	TRBV4-2	TRBJ2-1	TRBD2
CASSALYQGARGSLAYSYEQYF	TRBV9	TRBJ2-7	.
CAISDSTADTQYF	TRBV10-3	TRBJ2-3	.
CASSLMSGGGGLGQHF	TRBV2	TRBJ1-5	.
CASSFLERNTEAFF	TRBV7-2	TRBJ1-1	.
CASRGWPDYYNEQFF	TRBV7-9	TRBJ2-1	.
CASSSLLTTENTEAFF	TRBV28	TRBJ1-1	.
CASSLGRGEALGEQYF	TRBV5-1	TRBJ2-7	.
CASSIHTSCYTF	TRBV21-1	TRBJ1-2	.
CASSQAGGGYNEQFF	TRBV19	TRBJ2-1	TRBD2
CASSFAISGANVLTF	TRBV6-5	TRBJ2-6	.
CASSQDSGRGDSPLHF	TRBV4-2	TRBJ1-6	TRBD1
CASSFTTRIAGDTGELFF	TRBV5-1	TRBJ2-2	TRBD2
CASSLGSNTEAFF	TRBV7-9	TRBJ1-1	.
CASSNRDTYQPQHF	TRBV5-8	TRBJ1-5	.
CASSPGPTEWANYGYTF	TRBV5-5	TRBJ1-2	.
CASSTGLAGFTSTDTQYF	TRBV5-1	TRBJ2-3	TRBD2
CASSPEREADTQYF	TRBV27	TRBJ2-3	TRBD2